This TCR beta chain originates from a study of blood T cell repertoires in COVID-19. Looking at the study overall: T cells, B-cell-depleted T cells, or PBMCs provided the cDNA or gDNA that served as material.

The method was immunoSEQ multiplex PCR; TCRdb's version includes in-frame clones alone and lacks a portion of them. The sample consists of about 140,000 clones, around 83% of them appearing once. CDR1 is KGHSH and CDR2 is LQKENI in the germline V gene. V lost 5 bases to trimming and J lost 1 base; unmatched junction nucleotides: 5. The CDR3 totals 16 residues. Material for sequencing was peripheral blood. This clonotype was obtained from a human donor in a cohort sampled during active COVID-19. This chain joins TRBV18 and TRBJ2-2, with TRBD1 identical over 9 bases. CDR3 DNA: TGTGCCAGCTCAGCGACAGGGGGTTGGAACACCGGGGAGCTGTTTTTT. It yields the protein CASSATGGWNTGELFF.